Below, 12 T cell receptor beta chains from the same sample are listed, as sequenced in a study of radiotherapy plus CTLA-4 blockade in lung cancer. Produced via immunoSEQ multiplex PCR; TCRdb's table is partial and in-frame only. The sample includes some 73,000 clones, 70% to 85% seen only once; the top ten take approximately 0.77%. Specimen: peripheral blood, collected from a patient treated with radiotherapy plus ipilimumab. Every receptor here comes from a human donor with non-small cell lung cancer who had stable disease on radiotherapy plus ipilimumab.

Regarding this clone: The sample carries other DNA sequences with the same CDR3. The CDR3 nucleotides are TGCAGTGCTAGAGATTCCCACGAGCAGTACTTC. It specifies CSARDSHEQYF. V usage is TRBV20-1 and J usage is TRBJ2-7; D unclear. CDR1 DFQATT and CDR2 SNEGSKA come from the germline V gene (reference sequence). There are 11 residues in the CDR3. V lost 0 bases to trimming and J lost 5 bases, with 5 bases between them.

For the CDR3, the DNA is TGTGCCAGCAGTCCACAGGGCCTTGGGCAGTATTTT. Encoded protein: CASSPQGLGQYF. The V gene is TRBV27, the J gene TRBJ2-3; D might be TRBD1 (6 bases). The germline V gene encodes CDR1 MNHEY and CDR2 SMNVEV (reference sequence). CDR3 length equals 12 residues. V lost 5 bases, J lost 11 bases, and 14 bases lay in between.

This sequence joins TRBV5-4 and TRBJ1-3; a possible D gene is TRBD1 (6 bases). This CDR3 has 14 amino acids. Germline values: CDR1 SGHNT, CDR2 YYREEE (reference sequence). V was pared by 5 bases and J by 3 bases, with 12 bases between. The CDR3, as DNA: TGTGCCAGCAGTAGTACAGGGATTGGAAACACCATATATTTT. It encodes CASSSTGIGNTIYF.

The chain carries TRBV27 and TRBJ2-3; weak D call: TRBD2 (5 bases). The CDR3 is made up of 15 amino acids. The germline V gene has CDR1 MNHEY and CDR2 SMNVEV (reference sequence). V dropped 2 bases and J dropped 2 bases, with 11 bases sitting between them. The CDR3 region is CASSLNLGDTDTQYF. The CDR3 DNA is TGTGCCAGCAGTTTAAATCTCGGGGACACAGATACGCAGTATTTT.

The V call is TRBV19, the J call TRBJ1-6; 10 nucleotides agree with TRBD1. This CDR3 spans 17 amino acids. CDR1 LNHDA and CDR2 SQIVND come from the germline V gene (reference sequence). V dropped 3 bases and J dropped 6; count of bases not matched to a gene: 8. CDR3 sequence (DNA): TGTGCCAGTAGTATTCTTCCGGGACAGGGGCTTAATTCACCCCTCCACTTT. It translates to CASSILPGQGLNSPLHF. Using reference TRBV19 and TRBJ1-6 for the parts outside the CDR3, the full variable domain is DGGITQSPKYLFRKEGQNVTLSCEQNLNHDAMYWYRQDPGQGLRLIYYSQIVNDFQKGDIAEGYSVSREKKESFPLTVTSAQKNPTAFYLCASSILPGQGLNSPLHFGNGTRLTVT.

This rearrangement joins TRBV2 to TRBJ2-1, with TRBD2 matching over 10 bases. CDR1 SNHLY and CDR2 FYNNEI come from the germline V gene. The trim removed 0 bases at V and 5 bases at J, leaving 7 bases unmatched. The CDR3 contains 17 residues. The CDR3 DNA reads TGTGCCAGCAGTGAAGCGCTTCTAGCGGGGGCTGACAATGAGCAGTTCTTC. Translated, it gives CASSEALLAGADNEQFF. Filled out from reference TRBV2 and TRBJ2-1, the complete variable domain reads EPEVTQTPSHQVTQMGQEVILRCVPISNHLYFYWYRQILGQKVEFLVSFYNNEISEKSEIFDDQFSVERPDGSNFTLKIRSTKLEDSAMYFCASSEALLAGADNEQFFGPGTRLTVL.

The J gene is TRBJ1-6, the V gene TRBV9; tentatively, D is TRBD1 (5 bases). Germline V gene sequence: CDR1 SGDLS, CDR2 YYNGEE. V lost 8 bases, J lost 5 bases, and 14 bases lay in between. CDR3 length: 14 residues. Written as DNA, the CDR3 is TGTGCCAGTTCCCCGGGGACGAATAATTCACCCCTCCACTTT. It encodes CASSPGTNNSPLHF.

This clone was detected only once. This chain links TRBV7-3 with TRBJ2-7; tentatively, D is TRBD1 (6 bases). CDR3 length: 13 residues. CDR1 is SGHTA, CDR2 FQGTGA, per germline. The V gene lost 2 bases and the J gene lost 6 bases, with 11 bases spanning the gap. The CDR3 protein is CASSLSPGVEQYF. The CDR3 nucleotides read TGTGCCAGCAGCTTATCACCAGGGGTCGAGCAGTACTTC.

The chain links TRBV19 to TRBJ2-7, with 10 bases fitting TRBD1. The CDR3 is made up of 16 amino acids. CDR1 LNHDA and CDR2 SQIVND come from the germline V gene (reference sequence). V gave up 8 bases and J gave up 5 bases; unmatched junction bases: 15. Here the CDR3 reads CASSTLGTGAVHEQYF. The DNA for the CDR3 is TGTGCCAGTTCTACACTTGGGACAGGGGCTGTCCACGAGCAGTACTTC.

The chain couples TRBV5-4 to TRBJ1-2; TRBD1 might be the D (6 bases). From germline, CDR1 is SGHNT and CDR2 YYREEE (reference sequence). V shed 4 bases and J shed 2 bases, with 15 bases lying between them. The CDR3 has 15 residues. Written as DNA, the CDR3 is TGTGCCAGCAGCGAGACGAACAGGGAGAACTATGGCTACACCTTC. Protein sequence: CASSETNRENYGYTF.

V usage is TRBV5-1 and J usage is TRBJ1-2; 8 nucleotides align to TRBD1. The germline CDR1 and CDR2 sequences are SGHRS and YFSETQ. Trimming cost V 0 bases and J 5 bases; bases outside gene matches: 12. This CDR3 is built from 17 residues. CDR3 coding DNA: TGCGCCAGCAGCTTGGCCGGACAGGGATCCCCTTGGTATGGCTACACCTTC. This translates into CASSLAGQGSPWYGYTF.

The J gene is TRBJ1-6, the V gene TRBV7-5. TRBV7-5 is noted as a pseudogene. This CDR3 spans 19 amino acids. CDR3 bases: TGTGCCAGAAGCTTAGTGGAGACTTTTGTGAGCTCCTATAATTCACCCCTCCACTTT. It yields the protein CARSLVETFVSSYNSPLHF.